These 9 T cell receptor beta chains originate from one sample sequenced in a study of blood T cell repertoires in COVID-19. Data came from immunoSEQ multiplex PCR; TCRdb stores just in-frame clones and leaves some out. The data contain about 80,000 clones, around nine tenths of them singletons. Material for sequencing was peripheral blood. All receptors come from a man younger than 40 with acute or convalescent COVID-19.

This clone was seen just once. V and J are TRBV7-8 and TRBJ2-1; D is perhaps TRBD2 (5 bases). CDR1 is SGHVS, CDR2 FQNEAQ, per germline. Trimming removed 1 base from V and 9 bases from J, with 7 bases in between. CDR3 length: 12 residues. CDR3 protein: CASSLGEGEQFF. For the CDR3, the DNA is TGTGCCAGCAGCTTAGGAGAGGGTGAGCAGTTCTTC.

The chain joins TRBV9 to TRBJ1-2; no clear D gene. Trimming shortened V by 4 bases and J by 3 bases, and 10 bases separated the two germline ends. This CDR3 is built from 13 residues. Germline-derived CDR1 and CDR2 are SGDLS and YYNGEE. The CDR3 protein is CASSSGGYYGYTF. The CDR3 DNA sequence: TGTGCCAGCAGCTCAGGAGGGTACTATGGCTACACCTTC.

V and J are TRBV27 and TRBJ2-5, with 9 bases identical to TRBD2. This CDR3 has 14 amino acids. Trimming at V came to 4 bases and at J to 4 bases, leaving 4 bases not matched to a gene. Germline CDR1 MNHEY, CDR2 SMNVEV (reference sequence). Here the CDR3 DNA reads TGTGCCAGCAGTTCAGCGGGAGGTGGAGAGACCCAGTACTTC. It yields the protein CASSSAGGGETQYF.

This chain joins TRBV2 and TRBJ2-2; 8 bases agree with TRBD1. Losses at the gene ends were 7 bases for V and 6 bases for J; bases not matched to a gene: 4. The length of the CDR3 is 13 residues. Germline V lookup: CDR1 SNHLY, CDR2 FYNNEI. CDR3: CASIQGAAGELFF. CDR3 DNA sequence: TGTGCCAGCATTCAGGGGGCGGCCGGGGAGCTGTTTTTT.

J is TRBJ2-5 and V is TRBV6-5, with 7 nucleotides matching TRBD1. The germline V gene encodes CDR1 MNHEY and CDR2 SVGAGI. With V trimmed by 5 bases and J by 5 bases, 5 bases remained unmatched. CDR3 length: 13 amino acids. The CDR3 is CASSRQGRETQYF. The CDR3 DNA is TGTGCCAGCAGTCGACAGGGAAGGGAGACCCAGTACTTC.

This clone was counted a single time. The chain employs TRBV5-4 and TRBJ2-7; the D is unclear. The CDR3 is 14 amino acids. V gave up 5 bases and J gave up 1 base, with 13 bases separating them. CDR1 is SGHNT and CDR2 is YYREEE in the germline V gene (reference sequence). The CDR3 protein is CASSPGRSSYEQYF. CDR3 in DNA: TGTGCCAGCAGTCCCGGAAGGAGTTCCTACGAGCAGTACTTC.

For this clone: This same CDR3 is encoded by further DNA sequences in the sample. The rearrangement uses TRBV28 and TRBJ2-1; D unclear. Trimming removed 6 bases from V and 4 bases from J, with 4 bases in between. This CDR3 is built from 11 residues. CDR1 and CDR2 from the germline V gene are MDHEN and SYDVKM. The CDR3 loop reads CASSTYNEQFF. In nucleotides, the CDR3 is TGTGCCAGCAGCACATACAATGAGCAGTTCTTC.

This clone has just one count. This chain connects TRBV7-9 to TRBJ2-1; D gene ambiguous. Trimming took off 5 bases at V and 9 bases at J, with 5 bases between the two ends. The CDR3 consists of 10 residues. CDR1 is SEHNR, CDR2 FQNEAQ, per germline (reference sequence). The CDR3 reads CASSRGEQFF. The DNA for the CDR3 is TGTGCCAGCAGCCGCGGTGAGCAGTTCTTC.

V usage is TRBV14 and J usage is TRBJ2-1; 7 bases match TRBD1. Per germline, CDR1 SGHDN and CDR2 FVKESK. The CDR3 loop spans 14 amino acids. Losses at the gene ends were 3 bases for V and 8 bases for J; bases not matched to a gene: 7. The DNA for the CDR3 is TGTGCCAGCAGCCACCGACAGGGTTGGGATGAGCAGTTCTTC. This sequence encodes CASSHRQGWDEQFF.